This T cell receptor beta chain emerged from a study of cytomegalovirus exposure and HLA in healthy donors. General study findings and limits: Researchers reported that three CMV-associated chains were confirmed in vitro as CMV antigen-specific.

Notes on this clone: Its antigen is not identified.

The primer mix had 60 Vbeta and 13 Jbeta primers. In the original processing: An analysis performed later counted 74 million or so unique TCR beta chains (approximately 12 million of them shared). Sequencing was performed with immunoSEQ multiplex PCR; in TCRdb, only in-frame clones are kept and a portion is missing. For V, J and clone size, that table is used; D and trimming come from the DNA. Of about 160,000 clones in the sample, 80% to 85% were seen once. CDR3 length: 16 residues. The germline V gene encodes CDR1 SGHKS and CDR2 YYEKEE (reference sequence). Trimming at V came to 3 bases and at J to 0 bases, leaving 6 bases not matched to a gene. Though nominally healthy at sampling, donors likely had unrecorded immune exposures.

The chain uses TRBV5-5 and TRBJ2-1; TRBD2 agrees at 7 bases. The sequenced sample was PBMCs. This receptor was obtained from a girl aged 2 to 9 in good health and CMV-seropositive. The CDR3 DNA follows: TGTGCCAGCAGCTCAAGACTAGCTGACTCCTACAATGAGCAGTTCTTC. This translates into CASSSRLADSYNEQFF.